A selection of T cell receptor beta chains follows, all from one sample in a study of T cell responses to AZD1222 COVID-19 vaccine. Libraries were prepared by immunoSEQ multiplex PCR; TCRdb keeps only in-frame clonotypes and omits some of them. This table has about 130,000 clones, roughly nine tenths appearing once. The specimen was peripheral blood, collected 28 days after the second AZD1222 dose. These receptors all stem from an adult who received the AZD1222 COVID-19 vaccine. The CDR3 runs from the conserved cysteine through the conserved F or W. Each record gives: D gene, J gene, clone size, V gene, CDR3 DNA, CDR3 protein. A D gene is named only where the DNA matches it firmly. Clone size is stated in some rows and not others, as once, few, many or a class when expanded.

D gene: NA; J gene: TRBJ1-1; clone size: NA; V gene: TRBV11-3; CDR3 DNA: TGTGCCAGCAGCTTTACCGGATACACTGAAGCTTTCTTT; CDR3 protein: CASSFTGYTEAFF
D gene: TRBD1; J gene: TRBJ2-2; clone size: NA; V gene: TRBV2; CDR3 DNA: TGTGCCAGCCTTTTAGACAGGGCAAACACCGGGGAGCTGTTTTTT; CDR3 protein: CASLLDRANTGELFF
D gene: NA; J gene: TRBJ1-6; clone size: NA; V gene: TRBV7-6; CDR3 DNA: TGTGCCAGCAGCTTAAACGGAGGGGGGGATTCACCCCTCCACTTT; CDR3 protein: CASSLNGGGDSPLHF
D gene: NA; J gene: TRBJ2-3; clone size: NA; V gene: TRBV6-5; CDR3 DNA: TGTGCCAGCAGTTACTCGTCGGCGGGTGATACGCAGTATTTT; CDR3 protein: CASSYSSAGDTQYF
D gene: NA; J gene: TRBJ2-3; clone size: once; V gene: TRBV10-3; CDR3 DNA: TGTGCCAGCTCCCCGACACCGACAGATACGCAGTATTTT; CDR3 protein: CASSPTPTDTQYF
D gene: NA; J gene: TRBJ1-3; clone size: NA; V gene: TRBV21-1; CDR3 DNA: TGTGCCAGCAGCACTACAGATTCTGGAAACACCATATATTTT; CDR3 protein: CASSTTDSGNTIYF
D gene: TRBD1; J gene: TRBJ1-1; clone size: NA; V gene: TRBV7-2; CDR3 DNA: TGTGCCAGCAGCCCTCGACAGGGCACTGAAGCTTTCTTT; CDR3 protein: CASSPRQGTEAFF
D gene: NA; J gene: TRBJ1-5; clone size: NA; V gene: TRBV10-3; CDR3 DNA: TGTGCCATCAGTGAGTCGAACTCTAACAATCAGCCCCAGCATTTT; CDR3 protein: CAISESNSNNQPQHF
D gene: NA; J gene: TRBJ1-3; clone size: NA; V gene: TRBV30; CDR3 DNA: TGTGCCTGGGGAGACGGGACCCGAGGGAACACCATATATTTT; CDR3 protein: CAWGDGTRGNTIYF
D gene: NA; J gene: TRBJ1-3; clone size: NA; V gene: TRBV19; CDR3 DNA: TGTGCCAGTAGTATAGCCACGAGCTCTGGAAACACCATATATTTT; CDR3 protein: CASSIATSSGNTIYF
D gene: TRBD1; J gene: TRBJ1-6; clone size: few; V gene: TRBV27; CDR3 DNA: TGTGCCAGCCGCAGGGGGTACAATTCACCCCTCCACTTT; CDR3 protein: CASRRGYNSPLHF
D gene: NA; J gene: TRBJ2-1; clone size: NA; V gene: TRBV5-6; CDR3 DNA: TGTGCCAGCAGCTTCGGACGGCCCCCCTACAATGAGCAGTTCTTC; CDR3 protein: CASSFGRPPYNEQFF
D gene: TRBD1; J gene: TRBJ1-2; clone size: NA; V gene: TRBV6-5; CDR3 DNA: TGTGCCAGCAGCGACCCCACCGGACAGGCTGGTGGCTACACCTTC; CDR3 protein: CASSDPTGQAGGYTF
D gene: NA; J gene: TRBJ2-3; clone size: NA; V gene: TRBV4-3; CDR3 DNA: TGCGCCAGCAGCCATCAAGGTAGCACAGATACGCAGTATTTT; CDR3 protein: CASSHQGSTDTQYF
D gene: NA; J gene: TRBJ2-3; clone size: NA; V gene: TRBV19; CDR3 DNA: TGTGCCAGTAGTGACTGGGATACGCAGTATTTT; CDR3 protein: CASSDWDTQYF
D gene: NA; J gene: TRBJ2-7; clone size: NA; V gene: TRBV7-9; CDR3 DNA: TGTGCCAGCAGCTTAGCGGACGGGGCCCTCCGGGAGCAGTACTTC; CDR3 protein: CASSLADGALREQYF
D gene: NA; J gene: TRBJ2-3; clone size: NA; V gene: TRBV5-5; CDR3 DNA: TGTGCCAGCAGCTTGAGGCAGTCAGATACGCAGTATTTT; CDR3 protein: CASSLRQSDTQYF
D gene: TRBD2; J gene: TRBJ2-5; clone size: NA; V gene: TRBV3-1/TRBV3-2; CDR3 DNA: TGTGCCAGCAGCCTTGGGACTAGCGGGGGGACCCAGTACTTC; CDR3 protein: CASSLGTSGGTQYF
D gene: TRBD1; J gene: TRBJ1-5; clone size: NA; V gene: TRBV5-4; CDR3 DNA: TGTGCCAGCAGCCTCGGGACAGCCCAGCCCCAGCATTTT; CDR3 protein: CASSLGTAQPQHF
D gene: NA; J gene: TRBJ1-2; clone size: NA; V gene: TRBV5-1; CDR3 DNA: TGCGCCAGAACGGTCTATGGCTACACCTTC; CDR3 protein: CARTVYGYTF
D gene: TRBD1; J gene: TRBJ2-7; clone size: NA; V gene: TRBV6-5; CDR3 DNA: TGTGCCAGCAGTACCCGAACAGGGGGAAACGAGCAGTACTTC; CDR3 protein: CASSTRTGGNEQYF
D gene: NA; J gene: TRBJ2-7; clone size: NA; V gene: TRBV14; CDR3 DNA: TGTGCCAGCAGCCTCTGCCCCAGGGGGGGGACTCCCGGCTACGAGCAGTACTTC; CDR3 protein: CASSLCPRGGTPGYEQYF
D gene: NA; J gene: TRBJ1-3; clone size: once; V gene: TRBV5-8; CDR3 DNA: TGTGCCAGCAGCCCGGGACAAAATTCTGGAAACACCATATATTTT; CDR3 protein: CASSPGQNSGNTIYF
D gene: TRBD2; J gene: TRBJ2-2; clone size: NA; V gene: TRBV7-2; CDR3 DNA: TGTGCCAGCAGCTTTGGACTAGTGGAGATCACCGGGGAGCTGTTTTTT; CDR3 protein: CASSFGLVEITGELFF
D gene: NA; J gene: TRBJ2-3; clone size: NA; V gene: TRBV2; CDR3 DNA: TGTGCCAGCAGGCCTACAGCTGCAGATACGCAGTATTTT; CDR3 protein: CASRPTAADTQYF
D gene: NA; J gene: TRBJ1-5; clone size: NA; V gene: TRBV29-1; CDR3 DNA: TGCAGCGTTGAGACGGGGGGCAATCAGCCCCAGCATTTT; CDR3 protein: CSVETGGNQPQHF
D gene: NA; J gene: TRBJ1-2; clone size: NA; V gene: TRBV12-3/TRBV12-4; CDR3 DNA: TGTGCCAGCTCCCCCCAGGACGGTGGCTACACCTTC; CDR3 protein: CASSPQDGGYTF
D gene: NA; J gene: TRBJ1-2; clone size: NA; V gene: TRBV5-1; CDR3 DNA: TGCGCCAGCAGCTTCGCGGCGGGAGCTTATGGCTACACCTTC; CDR3 protein: CASSFAAGAYGYTF
D gene: NA; J gene: TRBJ2-6; clone size: NA; V gene: TRBV5-4; CDR3 DNA: TGTGCCAGCAGCTTGAGGGTGAGCACAAACTCTGGGGCCAACGTCCTGACTTTC; CDR3 protein: CASSLRVSTNSGANVLTF
D gene: NA; J gene: TRBJ1-5; clone size: NA; V gene: TRBV5-8; CDR3 DNA: TGTGCCAGCGGGGTGGGGGTTTTTTTGAGCAATCAGCCCCAGCATTTT; CDR3 protein: CASGVGVFLSNQPQHF
D gene: NA; J gene: TRBJ1-2; clone size: NA; V gene: TRBV6-5; CDR3 DNA: TGTGCCAGCAGTTCCCAAACGGAGGGCTACACCTTC; CDR3 protein: CASSSQTEGYTF
D gene: NA; J gene: TRBJ2-7; clone size: NA; V gene: TRBV5-5; CDR3 DNA: TGTGCCAGCAGCTTGCAGGGAAACTACGAGCAGTACTTC; CDR3 protein: CASSLQGNYEQYF
D gene: NA; J gene: TRBJ1-2; clone size: NA; V gene: TRBV7-2; CDR3 DNA: TGTGCCAGCAGCTCTGGACGGAACTATGGCTACACCTTC; CDR3 protein: CASSSGRNYGYTF
D gene: TRBD1; J gene: TRBJ1-1; clone size: NA; V gene: TRBV6-5; CDR3 DNA: TGTGCCAGCAGTTACCCACCGGGACAGGGGAACACTGAAGCTTTCTTT; CDR3 protein: CASSYPPGQGNTEAFF
D gene: NA; J gene: TRBJ1-3; clone size: NA; V gene: TRBV30; CDR3 DNA: TGTGCCCGAGGGTCTGGAAACACCATATATTTT; CDR3 protein: CARGSGNTIYF
D gene: NA; J gene: TRBJ1-5; clone size: NA; V gene: TRBV4-1; CDR3 DNA: TGCGCCAGCAGCTTTATCCACCGGGACGCCCAGATTCAGCATTTT; CDR3 protein: CASSFIHRDAQIQHF
D gene: NA; J gene: TRBJ1-1; clone size: NA; V gene: TRBV11-1; CDR3 DNA: TGTGCCAGCAGCTTAGCGGGCACTGAAGCTTTCTTT; CDR3 protein: CASSLAGTEAFF
D gene: NA; J gene: TRBJ1-3; clone size: NA; V gene: TRBV9; CDR3 DNA: TGTGCCAGCAGCGTAGATCAAGGTATATCTGGAAACACCATATATTTT; CDR3 protein: CASSVDQGISGNTIYF
D gene: NA; J gene: TRBJ1-2; clone size: NA; V gene: TRBV18; CDR3 DNA: TGTGCCAGCTCATCCGATACAGAATATGGCTACACCTTC; CDR3 protein: CASSSDTEYGYTF
D gene: NA; J gene: TRBJ1-5; clone size: NA; V gene: TRBV28; CDR3 DNA: TGTGCCACCCGTCCACGGGGTCAGCCCCAGCATTTT; CDR3 protein: CATRPRGQPQHF